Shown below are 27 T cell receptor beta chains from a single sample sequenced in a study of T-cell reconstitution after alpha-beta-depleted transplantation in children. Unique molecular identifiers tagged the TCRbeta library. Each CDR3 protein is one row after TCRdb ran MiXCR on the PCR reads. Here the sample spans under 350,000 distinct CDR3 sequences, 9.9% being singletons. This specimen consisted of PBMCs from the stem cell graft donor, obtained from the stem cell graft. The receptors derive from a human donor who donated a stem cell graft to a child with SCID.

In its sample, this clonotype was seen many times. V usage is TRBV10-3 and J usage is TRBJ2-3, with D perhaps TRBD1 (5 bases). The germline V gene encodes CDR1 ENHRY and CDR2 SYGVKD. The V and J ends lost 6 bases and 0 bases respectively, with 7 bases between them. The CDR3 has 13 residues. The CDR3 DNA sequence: TGTGCCATCAGGCAGGGAAGCACAGATACGCAGTATTTT. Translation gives CAIRQGSTDTQYF.

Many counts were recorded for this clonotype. The chain's CDR3 is CASSFAATGYNEQFF. CDR3 bases: TGCGCCAGCAGCTTTGCGGCCACAGGCTACAATGAGCAGTTCTTC. The chain is built from TRBV5-1 and TRBJ2-1; maybe TRBD1 (5 bases). CDR3 length equals 15 residues. CDR1 is SGHRS, CDR2 YFSETQ, per germline. The V gene lost 2 bases and the J gene lost 3 bases, with 12 bases spanning the gap.

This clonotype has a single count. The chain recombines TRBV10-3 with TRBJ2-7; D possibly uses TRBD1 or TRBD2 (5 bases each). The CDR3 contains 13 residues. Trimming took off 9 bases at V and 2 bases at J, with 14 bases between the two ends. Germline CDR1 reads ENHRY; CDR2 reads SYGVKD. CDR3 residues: CAMGTGLPYEQYF. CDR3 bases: TGTGCCATGGGGACGGGGCTTCCCTACGAGCAGTACTTC.

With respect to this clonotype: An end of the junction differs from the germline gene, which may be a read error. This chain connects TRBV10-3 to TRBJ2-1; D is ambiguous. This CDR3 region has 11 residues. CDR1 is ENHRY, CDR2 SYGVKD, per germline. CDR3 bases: TGTGCCATCAGTGAGTCTACTGAGCAGTCCTTC. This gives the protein CAISESTEQSF.

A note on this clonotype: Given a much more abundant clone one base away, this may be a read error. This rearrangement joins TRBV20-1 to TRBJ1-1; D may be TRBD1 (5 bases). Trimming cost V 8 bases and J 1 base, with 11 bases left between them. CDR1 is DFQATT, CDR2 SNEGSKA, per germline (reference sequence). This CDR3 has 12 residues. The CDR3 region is CSSSTGNTEAFF. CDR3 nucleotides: TGCAGTTCATCCACAGGGAACACTGAAGCTTTCTTT.

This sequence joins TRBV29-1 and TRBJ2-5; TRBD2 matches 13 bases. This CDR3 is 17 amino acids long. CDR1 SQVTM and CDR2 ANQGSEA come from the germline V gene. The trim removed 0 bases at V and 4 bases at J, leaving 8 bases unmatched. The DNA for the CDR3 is TGCAGCGTTGAAGACAGGACTAGCGGGGGCGAGGTAGAGACCCAGTACTTC. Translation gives CSVEDRTSGGEVETQYF.

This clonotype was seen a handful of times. CDR3 DNA: TGTGCCAGCCGGCGGGGGGATAGCACAGATACGCAGTATTTT. Translated, it gives CASRRGDSTDTQYF. The rearrangement links TRBV7-3 to TRBJ2-3; 8 bases align to TRBD2. With 8 bases clipped from V and 0 bases from J, the junction kept 4 bases outside the gene matches. The germline CDR1 and CDR2 sequences are SGHTA and FQGTGA. The CDR3 totals 14 residues.

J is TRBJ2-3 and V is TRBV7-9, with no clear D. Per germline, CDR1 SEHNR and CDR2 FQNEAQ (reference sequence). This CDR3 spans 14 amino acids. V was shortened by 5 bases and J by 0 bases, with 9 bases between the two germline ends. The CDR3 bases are TGTGCCAGCAGCCAACAGACTAGCACAGATACGCAGTATTTT. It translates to CASSQQTSTDTQYF. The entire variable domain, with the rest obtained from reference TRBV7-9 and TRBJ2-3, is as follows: DTGVSQNPRHKITKRGQNVTFRCDPISEHNRLYWYRQTLGQGPEFLTYFQNEAQLEKSRLLSDRFSAERPKGSFSTLEIQRTEQGDSAMYLCASSQQTSTDTQYFGPGTRLTVL.

The CDR3 spells CASSSTPVAGSYEQYF. The CDR3 DNA reads as TGCGCCAGCAGCTCAACACCGGTCGCCGGCTCCTACGAGCAGTACTTC. The chain employs TRBV5-1 and TRBJ2-7; D gene unclear. The CDR3 is 16 residues long. The V and J ends lost 3 bases and 0 bases respectively, with 16 bases between them. Per the germline V gene, CDR1 is SGHRS and CDR2 is YFSETQ.

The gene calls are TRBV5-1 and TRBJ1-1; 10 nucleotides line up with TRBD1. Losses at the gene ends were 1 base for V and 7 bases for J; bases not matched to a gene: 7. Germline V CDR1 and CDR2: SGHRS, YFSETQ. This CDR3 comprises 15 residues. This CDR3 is CASSLPDRGKGEAFF. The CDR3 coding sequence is TGCGCCAGCAGCTTGCCGGACAGGGGGAAGGGTGAAGCTTTCTTT.

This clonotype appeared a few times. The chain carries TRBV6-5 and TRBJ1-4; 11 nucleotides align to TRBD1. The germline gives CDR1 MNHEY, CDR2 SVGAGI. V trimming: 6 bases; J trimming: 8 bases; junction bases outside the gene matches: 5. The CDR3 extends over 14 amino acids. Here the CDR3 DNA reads TGTGCCAGCAGGGGACAGGGGGTTGGAGAAAAACTGTTTTTT. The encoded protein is CASRGQGVGEKLFF.

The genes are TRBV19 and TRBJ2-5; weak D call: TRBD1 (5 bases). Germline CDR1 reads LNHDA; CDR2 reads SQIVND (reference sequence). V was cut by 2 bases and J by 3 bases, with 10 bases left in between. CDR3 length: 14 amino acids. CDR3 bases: TGTGCCAGTAGTATAAGTGTGACAGAAGAGACCCAGTACTTC. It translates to CASSISVTEETQYF.

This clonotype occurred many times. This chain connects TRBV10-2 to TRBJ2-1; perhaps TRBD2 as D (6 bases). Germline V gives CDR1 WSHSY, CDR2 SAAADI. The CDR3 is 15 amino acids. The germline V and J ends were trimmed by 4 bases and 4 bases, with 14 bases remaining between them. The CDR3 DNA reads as TGCGCCAGCAGTGTAGGGCGGGACGTGTACAATGAGCAGTTCTTC. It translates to CASSVGRDVYNEQFF.

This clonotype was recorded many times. The CDR3: CSAPVTGRKETQYF. The CDR3 DNA follows: TGCAGTGCCCCAGTCACAGGCAGAAAAGAGACCCAGTACTTC. This rearrangement joins TRBV20-1 to TRBJ2-5; a weak D match, TRBD1 (5 bases). Germline V gives CDR1 DFQATT, CDR2 SNEGSKA (reference sequence). The CDR3 extends over 14 amino acids. V was cut by 6 bases and J by 3 bases, with 17 bases left in between.

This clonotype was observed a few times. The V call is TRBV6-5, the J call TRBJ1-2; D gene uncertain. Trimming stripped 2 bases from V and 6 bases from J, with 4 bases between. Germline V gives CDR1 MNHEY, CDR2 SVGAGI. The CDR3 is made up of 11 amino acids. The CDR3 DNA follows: TGTGCCAGCAGTTACGGGGATGGCTACACCTTC. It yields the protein CASSYGDGYTF.

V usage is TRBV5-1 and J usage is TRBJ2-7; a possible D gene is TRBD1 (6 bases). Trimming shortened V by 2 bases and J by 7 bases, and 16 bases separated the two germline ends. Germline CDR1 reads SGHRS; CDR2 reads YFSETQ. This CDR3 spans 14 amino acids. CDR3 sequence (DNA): TGCGCCAGCAGCTTAAGAGACAGGCCCTTGGAGCAGTACTTC. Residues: CASSLRDRPLEQYF.

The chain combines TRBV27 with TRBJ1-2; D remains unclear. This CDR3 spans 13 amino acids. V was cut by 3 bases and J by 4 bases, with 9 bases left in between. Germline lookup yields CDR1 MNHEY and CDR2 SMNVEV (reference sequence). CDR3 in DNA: TGTGCCAGCAGTTTCCCAGGAAGCTATGGCTACACCTTC. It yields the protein CASSFPGSYGYTF.

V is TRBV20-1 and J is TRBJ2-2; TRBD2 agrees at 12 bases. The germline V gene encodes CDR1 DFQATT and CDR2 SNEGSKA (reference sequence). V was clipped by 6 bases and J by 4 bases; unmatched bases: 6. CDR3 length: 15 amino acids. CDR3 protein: CSASLAGGVTGELFF. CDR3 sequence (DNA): TGCAGTGCCTCTCTAGCGGGGGGGGTCACCGGGGAGCTGTTTTTT.

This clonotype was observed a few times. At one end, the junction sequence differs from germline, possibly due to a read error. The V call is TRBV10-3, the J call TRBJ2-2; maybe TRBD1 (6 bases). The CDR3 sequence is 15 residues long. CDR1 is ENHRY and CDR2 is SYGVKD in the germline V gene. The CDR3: CAIAPYTGNPGELFF. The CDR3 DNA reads TGTGCCATCGCCCCCTATACAGGGAACCCCGGGGAGCTGTTTTTT.

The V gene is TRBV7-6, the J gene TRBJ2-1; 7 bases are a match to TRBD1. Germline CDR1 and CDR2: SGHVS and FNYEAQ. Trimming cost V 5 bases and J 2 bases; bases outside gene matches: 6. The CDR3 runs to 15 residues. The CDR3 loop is CASSRDRVTYNEQFF. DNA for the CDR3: TGTGCCAGCAGCCGAGACAGGGTCACCTACAATGAGCAGTTCTTC.

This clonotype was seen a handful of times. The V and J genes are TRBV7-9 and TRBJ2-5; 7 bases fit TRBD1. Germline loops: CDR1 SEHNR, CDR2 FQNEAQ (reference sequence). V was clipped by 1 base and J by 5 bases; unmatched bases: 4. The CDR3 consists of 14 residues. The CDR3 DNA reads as TGTGCCAGCAGCTTAGGGGACAGATCGGAGACCCAGTACTTC. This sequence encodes CASSLGDRSETQYF.

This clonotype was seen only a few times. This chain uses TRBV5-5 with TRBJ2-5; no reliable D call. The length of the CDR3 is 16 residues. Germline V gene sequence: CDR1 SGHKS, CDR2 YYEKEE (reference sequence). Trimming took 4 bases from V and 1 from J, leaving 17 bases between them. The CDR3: CASSPRRLLTQETQYF. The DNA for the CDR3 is TGTGCCAGCAGCCCACGGCGGTTATTAACCCAAGAGACCCAGTACTTC.

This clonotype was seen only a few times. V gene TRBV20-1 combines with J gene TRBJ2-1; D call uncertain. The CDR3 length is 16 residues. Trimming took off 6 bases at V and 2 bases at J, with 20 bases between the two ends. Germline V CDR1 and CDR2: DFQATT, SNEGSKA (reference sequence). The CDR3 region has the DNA TGCAGTGCAGTCGCCCCACTCAACGGCGCCTACAATGAGCAGTTCTTC. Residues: CSAVAPLNGAYNEQFF.

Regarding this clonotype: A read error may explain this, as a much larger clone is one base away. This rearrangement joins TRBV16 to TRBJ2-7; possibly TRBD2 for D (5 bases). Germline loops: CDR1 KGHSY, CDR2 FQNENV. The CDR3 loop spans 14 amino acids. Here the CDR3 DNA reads TGTGCCGGCAGCCAATTTTTAGAGGGCGCGAGGCAGTGCTTC. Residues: CAGSQFLEGARQCF.

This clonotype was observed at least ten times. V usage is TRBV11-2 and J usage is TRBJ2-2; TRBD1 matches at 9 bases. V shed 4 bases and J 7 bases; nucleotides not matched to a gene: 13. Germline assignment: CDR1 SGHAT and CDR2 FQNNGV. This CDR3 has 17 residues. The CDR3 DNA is TGTGCCAGCAGCTACCGAGGAGACAGGGGGAAGAGCGGGGAGCTGTTTTTT. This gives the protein CASSYRGDRGKSGELFF.

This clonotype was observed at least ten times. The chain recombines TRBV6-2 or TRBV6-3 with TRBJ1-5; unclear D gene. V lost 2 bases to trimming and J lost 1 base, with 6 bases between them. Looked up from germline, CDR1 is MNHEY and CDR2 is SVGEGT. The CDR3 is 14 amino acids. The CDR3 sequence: CASSYAGSNQPQHF. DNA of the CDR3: TGTGCCAGCAGTTACGCAGGAAGCAATCAGCCCCAGCATTTT.

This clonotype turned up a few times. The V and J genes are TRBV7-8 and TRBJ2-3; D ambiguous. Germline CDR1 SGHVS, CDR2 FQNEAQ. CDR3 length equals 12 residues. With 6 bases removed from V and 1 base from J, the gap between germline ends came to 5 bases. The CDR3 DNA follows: TGTGCCAGCAGAACACGCACAGATACGCAGTATTTT. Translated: CASRTRTDTQYF.